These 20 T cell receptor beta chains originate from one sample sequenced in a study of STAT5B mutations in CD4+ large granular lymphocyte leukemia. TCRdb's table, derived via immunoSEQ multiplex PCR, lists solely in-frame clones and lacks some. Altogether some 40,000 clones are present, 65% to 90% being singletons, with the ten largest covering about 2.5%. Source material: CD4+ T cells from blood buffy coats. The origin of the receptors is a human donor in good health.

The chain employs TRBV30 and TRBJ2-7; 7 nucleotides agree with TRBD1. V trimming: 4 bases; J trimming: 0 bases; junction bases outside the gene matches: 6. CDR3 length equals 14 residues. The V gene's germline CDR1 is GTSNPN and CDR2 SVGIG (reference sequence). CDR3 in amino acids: CAWTLGQASYEQYF. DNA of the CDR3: TGTGCCTGGACCCTAGGACAGGCCTCCTACGAGCAGTACTTC.

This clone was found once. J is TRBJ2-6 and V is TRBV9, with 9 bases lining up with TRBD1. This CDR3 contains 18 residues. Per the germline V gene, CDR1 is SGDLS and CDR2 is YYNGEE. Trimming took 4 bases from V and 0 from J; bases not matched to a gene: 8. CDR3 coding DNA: TGTGCCAGCAGCCTACCCGGGACAGGGAGCTCTGGGGCCAACGTCCTGACTTTC. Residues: CASSLPGTGSSGANVLTF. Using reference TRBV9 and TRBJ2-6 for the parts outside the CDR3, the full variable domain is DSGVTQTPKHLITATGQRVTLRCSPRSGDLSVYWYQQSLDQGLQFLIQYYNGEERAKGNILERFSAQQFPDLHSELNLSSLELGDSALYFCASSLPGTGSSGANVLTFGAGSRLTVL.

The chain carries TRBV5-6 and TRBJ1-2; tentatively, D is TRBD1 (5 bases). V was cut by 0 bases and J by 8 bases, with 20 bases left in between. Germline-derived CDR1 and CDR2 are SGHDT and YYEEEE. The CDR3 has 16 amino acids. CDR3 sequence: CASSLEIGRVPYGYTF. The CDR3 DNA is TGTGCCAGCAGCTTGGAGATCGGCAGGGTACCTTACGGCTACACCTTC.

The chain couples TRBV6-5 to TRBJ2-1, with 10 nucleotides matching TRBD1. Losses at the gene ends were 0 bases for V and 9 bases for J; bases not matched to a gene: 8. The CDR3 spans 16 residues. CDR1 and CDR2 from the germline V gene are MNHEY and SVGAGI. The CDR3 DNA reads TGTGCCAGCAGTTACTCGGGGACAGGGGTTTCAAGTGAGCAGTTCTTC. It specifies CASSYSGTGVSSEQFF.

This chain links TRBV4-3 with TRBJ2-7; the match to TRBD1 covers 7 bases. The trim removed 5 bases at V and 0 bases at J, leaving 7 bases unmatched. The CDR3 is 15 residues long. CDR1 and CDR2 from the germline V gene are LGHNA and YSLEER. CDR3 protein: CASSNHRGGSYEQYF. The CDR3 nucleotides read TGCGCCAGCAGCAACCACAGGGGCGGCTCCTACGAGCAGTACTTC.

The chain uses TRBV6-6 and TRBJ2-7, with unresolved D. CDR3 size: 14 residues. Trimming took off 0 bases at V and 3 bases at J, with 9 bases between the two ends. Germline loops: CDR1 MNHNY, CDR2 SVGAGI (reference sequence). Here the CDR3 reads CASSYSRAYYEQYF. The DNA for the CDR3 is TGTGCCAGCAGTTACTCCAGAGCTTACTACGAGCAGTACTTC.

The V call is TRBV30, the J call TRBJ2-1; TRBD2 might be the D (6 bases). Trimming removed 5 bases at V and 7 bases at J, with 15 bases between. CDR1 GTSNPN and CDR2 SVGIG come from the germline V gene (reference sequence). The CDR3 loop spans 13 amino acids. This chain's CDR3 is CAWGGTRRNEQFF. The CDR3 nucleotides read TGTGCCTGGGGGGGGACCCGCAGGAATGAGCAGTTCTTC.

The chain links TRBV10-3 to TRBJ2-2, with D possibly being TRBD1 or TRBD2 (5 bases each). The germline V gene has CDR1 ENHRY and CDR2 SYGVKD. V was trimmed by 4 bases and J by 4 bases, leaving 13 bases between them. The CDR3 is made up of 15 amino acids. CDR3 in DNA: TGTGCCATCAGTGGGGGGAAGACGTTCACCGGGGAGCTGTTTTTT. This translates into CAISGGKTFTGELFF.

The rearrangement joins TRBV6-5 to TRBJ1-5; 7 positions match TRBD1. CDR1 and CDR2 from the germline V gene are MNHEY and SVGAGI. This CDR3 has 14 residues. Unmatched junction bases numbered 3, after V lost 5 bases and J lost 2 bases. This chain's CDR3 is CASSRGQGNQPQHF. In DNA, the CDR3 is TGTGCCAGCAGTCGAGGACAGGGCAATCAGCCCCAGCATTTT.

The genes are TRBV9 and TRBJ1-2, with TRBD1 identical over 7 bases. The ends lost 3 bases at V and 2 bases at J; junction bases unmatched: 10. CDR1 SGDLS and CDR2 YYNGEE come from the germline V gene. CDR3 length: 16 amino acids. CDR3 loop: CASSASDRPTNYGYTF. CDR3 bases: TGTGCCAGCAGCGCCTCGGACAGGCCGACAAACTATGGCTACACCTTC. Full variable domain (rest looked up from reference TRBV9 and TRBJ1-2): DSGVTQTPKHLITATGQRVTLRCSPRSGDLSVYWYQQSLDQGLQFLIQYYNGEERAKGNILERFSAQQFPDLHSELNLSSLELGDSALYFCASSASDRPTNYGYTFGSGTRLTVV.

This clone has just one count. This CDR3 reads CASSGRDRGYNEQFF. Here the CDR3 DNA reads TGTGCCAGCAGCGGCCGGGACAGGGGATACAATGAGCAGTTCTTC. The chain is built from TRBV9 and TRBJ2-1; TRBD1 matches 10 bases. With 3 bases clipped from V and 4 bases from J, the junction kept 4 bases outside the gene matches. The germline gives CDR1 SGDLS, CDR2 YYNGEE. This CDR3 region has 15 residues. The complete variable domain, with remaining parts taken from reference TRBV9 and TRBJ2-1, reads DSGVTQTPKHLITATGQRVTLRCSPRSGDLSVYWYQQSLDQGLQFLIQYYNGEERAKGNILERFSAQQFPDLHSELNLSSLELGDSALYFCASSGRDRGYNEQFFGPGTRLTVL.

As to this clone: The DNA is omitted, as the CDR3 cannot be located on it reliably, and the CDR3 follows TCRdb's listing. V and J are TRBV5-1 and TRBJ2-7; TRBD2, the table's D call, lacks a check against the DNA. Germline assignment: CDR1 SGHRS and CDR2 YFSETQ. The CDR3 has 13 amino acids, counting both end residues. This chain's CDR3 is CASSFLGTGEQYF.

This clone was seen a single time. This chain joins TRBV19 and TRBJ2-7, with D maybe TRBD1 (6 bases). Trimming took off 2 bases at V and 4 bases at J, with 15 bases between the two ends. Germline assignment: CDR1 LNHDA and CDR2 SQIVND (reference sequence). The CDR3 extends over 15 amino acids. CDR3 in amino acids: CASSISAQGTYEQYF. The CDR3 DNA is TGTGCCAGTAGTATAAGCGCCCAGGGGACGTACGAGCAGTACTTC.

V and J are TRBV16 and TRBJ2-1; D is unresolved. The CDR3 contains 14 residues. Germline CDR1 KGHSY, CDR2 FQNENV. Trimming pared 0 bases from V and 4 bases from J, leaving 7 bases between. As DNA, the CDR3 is TGTGCCAGCAGCCAATCTCGCGGTTACAATGAGCAGTTCTTC. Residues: CASSQSRGYNEQFF.

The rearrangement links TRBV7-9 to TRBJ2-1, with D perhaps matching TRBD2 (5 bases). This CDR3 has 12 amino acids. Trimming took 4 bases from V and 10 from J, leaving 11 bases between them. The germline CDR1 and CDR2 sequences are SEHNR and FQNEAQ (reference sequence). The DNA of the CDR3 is TGTGCCAGCAGCTCTCTTCCGGGAGAGCAGTTCTTC. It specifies CASSSLPGEQFF. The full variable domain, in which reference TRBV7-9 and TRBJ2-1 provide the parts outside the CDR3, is DTGVSQNPRHKITKRGQNVTFRCDPISEHNRLYWYRQTLGQGPEFLTYFQNEAQLEKSRLLSDRFSAERPKGSFSTLEIQRTEQGDSAMYLCASSSLPGEQFFGPGTRLTVL.

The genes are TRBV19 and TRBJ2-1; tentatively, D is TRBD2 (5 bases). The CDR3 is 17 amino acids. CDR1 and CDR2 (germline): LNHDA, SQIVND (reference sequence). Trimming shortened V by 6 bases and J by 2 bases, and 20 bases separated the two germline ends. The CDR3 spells CASRSSLLALAYNEQFF. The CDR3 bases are TGTGCCAGTAGATCCTCACTCTTAGCGCTTGCCTACAATGAGCAGTTCTTC.

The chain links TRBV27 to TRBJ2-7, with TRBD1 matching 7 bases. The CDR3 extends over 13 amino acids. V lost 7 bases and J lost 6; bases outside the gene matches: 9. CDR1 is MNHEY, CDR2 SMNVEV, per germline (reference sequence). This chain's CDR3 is CASTALTGLEQYF. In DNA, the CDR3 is TGTGCCAGCACGGCTTTGACAGGGCTCGAGCAGTACTTC.

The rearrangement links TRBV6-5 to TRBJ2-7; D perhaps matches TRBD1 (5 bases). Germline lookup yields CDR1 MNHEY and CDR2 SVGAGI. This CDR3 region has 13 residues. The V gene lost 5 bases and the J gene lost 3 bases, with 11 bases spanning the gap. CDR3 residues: CASSRQFGYEQYF. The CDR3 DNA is TGTGCCAGCAGTCGACAGTTTGGCTACGAGCAGTACTTC.

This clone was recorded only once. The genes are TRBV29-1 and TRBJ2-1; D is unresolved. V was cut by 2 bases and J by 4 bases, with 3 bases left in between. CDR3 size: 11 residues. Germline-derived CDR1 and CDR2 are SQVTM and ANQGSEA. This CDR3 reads CSVERYNEQFF. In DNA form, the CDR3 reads TGCAGCGTTGAAAGATACAATGAGCAGTTCTTC.

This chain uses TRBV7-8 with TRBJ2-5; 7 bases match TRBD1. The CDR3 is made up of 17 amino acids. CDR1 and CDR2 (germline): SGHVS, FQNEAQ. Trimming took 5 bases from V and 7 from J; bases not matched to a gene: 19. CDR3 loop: CASSLQAEGGAFGTQYF. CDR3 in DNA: TGTGCCAGCAGCCTTCAGGCGGAAGGGGGCGCATTCGGGACCCAGTACTTC.